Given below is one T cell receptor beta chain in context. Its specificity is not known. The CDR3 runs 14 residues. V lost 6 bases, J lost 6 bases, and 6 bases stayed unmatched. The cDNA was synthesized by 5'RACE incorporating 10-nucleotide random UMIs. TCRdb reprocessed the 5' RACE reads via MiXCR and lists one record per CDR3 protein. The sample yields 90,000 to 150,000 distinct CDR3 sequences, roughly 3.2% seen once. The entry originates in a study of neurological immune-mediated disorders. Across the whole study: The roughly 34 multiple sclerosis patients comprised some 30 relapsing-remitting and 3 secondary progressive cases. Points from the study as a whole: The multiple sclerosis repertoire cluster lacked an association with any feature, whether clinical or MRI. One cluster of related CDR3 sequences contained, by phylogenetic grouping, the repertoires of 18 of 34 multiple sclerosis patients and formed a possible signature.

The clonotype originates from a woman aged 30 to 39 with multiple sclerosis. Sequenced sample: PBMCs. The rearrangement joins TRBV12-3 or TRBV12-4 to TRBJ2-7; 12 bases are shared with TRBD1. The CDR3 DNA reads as TGTGCCAGCAGCTCCGGGACAGGGGGCGGCGAGCAGTACTTC. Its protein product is CASSSGTGGGEQYF.